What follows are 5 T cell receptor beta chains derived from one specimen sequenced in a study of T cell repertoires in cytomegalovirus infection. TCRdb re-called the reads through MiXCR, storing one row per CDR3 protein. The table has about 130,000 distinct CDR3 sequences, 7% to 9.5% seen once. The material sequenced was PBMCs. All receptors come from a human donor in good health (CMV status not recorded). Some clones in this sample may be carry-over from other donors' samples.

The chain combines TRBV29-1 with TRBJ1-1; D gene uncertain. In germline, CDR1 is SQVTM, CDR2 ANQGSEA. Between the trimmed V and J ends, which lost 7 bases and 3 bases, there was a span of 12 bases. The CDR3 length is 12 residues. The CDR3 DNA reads TGCAGCGGACTTACAAGCGACACTGAAGCTTTCTTT. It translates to CSGLTSDTEAFF.

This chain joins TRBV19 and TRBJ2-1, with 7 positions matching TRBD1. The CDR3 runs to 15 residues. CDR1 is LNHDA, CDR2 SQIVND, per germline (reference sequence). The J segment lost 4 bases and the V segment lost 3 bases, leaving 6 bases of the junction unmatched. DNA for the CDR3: TGTGCCAGTAGTATTCGGGACAGCCAATACAATGAGCAGTTCTTC. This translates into CASSIRDSQYNEQFF.

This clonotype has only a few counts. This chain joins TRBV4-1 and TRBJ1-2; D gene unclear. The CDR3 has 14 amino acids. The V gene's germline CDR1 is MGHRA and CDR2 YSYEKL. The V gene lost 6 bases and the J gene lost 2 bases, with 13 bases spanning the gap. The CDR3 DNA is TGCGCCAGCAGGTATACGACGGAGAACTATGGCTACACCTTC. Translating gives CASRYTTENYGYTF.

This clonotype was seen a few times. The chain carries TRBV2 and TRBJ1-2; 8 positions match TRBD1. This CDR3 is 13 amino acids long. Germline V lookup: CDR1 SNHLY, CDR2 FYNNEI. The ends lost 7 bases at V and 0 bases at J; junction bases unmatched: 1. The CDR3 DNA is TGTGCCAGCAAGGGACAGGCTAACTATGGCTACACCTTC. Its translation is CASKGQANYGYTF.

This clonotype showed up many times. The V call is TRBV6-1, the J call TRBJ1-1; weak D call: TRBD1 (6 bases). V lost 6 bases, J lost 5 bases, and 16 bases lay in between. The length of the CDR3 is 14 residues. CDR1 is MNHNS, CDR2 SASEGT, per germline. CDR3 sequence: CASRQGKGKTEAFF. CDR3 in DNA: TGTGCCAGCAGACAGGGCAAGGGGAAAACTGAAGCTTTCTTT.